This record looks at one T cell receptor beta chain sequence and its context. The germline CDR1 and CDR2 sequences are SGHNT and YYREEE (reference sequence). With 3 bases clipped from V and 4 bases from J, the junction kept 5 bases outside the gene matches. This CDR3 contains 16 residues. The sample belongs to a study of shared clonotypes between healthy human individuals. Only in-frame clones appear in the TCRdb table, and some are missing; sequencing was by immunoSEQ multiplex PCR. The sample has roughly 2,500,000 clones, 93% seen once; the top ten hold 0.36%. The chain combines TRBV5-4 with TRBJ2-2; TRBD2 matches at 11 bases. This TCR was recovered from a man aged 18 to 29 in good health. Some clones in this sample may be carry-over from other donors' samples. Sequenced: naive CD4+ T cells from PBMCs. Noted subset: CD45RA+ positively selected. CDR3 DNA sequence: TGTGCCAGCAGCTCCGGGACTAGCGGCCCCACCGGGGAGCTGTTTTTT. This sequence encodes CASSSGTSGPTGELFF.